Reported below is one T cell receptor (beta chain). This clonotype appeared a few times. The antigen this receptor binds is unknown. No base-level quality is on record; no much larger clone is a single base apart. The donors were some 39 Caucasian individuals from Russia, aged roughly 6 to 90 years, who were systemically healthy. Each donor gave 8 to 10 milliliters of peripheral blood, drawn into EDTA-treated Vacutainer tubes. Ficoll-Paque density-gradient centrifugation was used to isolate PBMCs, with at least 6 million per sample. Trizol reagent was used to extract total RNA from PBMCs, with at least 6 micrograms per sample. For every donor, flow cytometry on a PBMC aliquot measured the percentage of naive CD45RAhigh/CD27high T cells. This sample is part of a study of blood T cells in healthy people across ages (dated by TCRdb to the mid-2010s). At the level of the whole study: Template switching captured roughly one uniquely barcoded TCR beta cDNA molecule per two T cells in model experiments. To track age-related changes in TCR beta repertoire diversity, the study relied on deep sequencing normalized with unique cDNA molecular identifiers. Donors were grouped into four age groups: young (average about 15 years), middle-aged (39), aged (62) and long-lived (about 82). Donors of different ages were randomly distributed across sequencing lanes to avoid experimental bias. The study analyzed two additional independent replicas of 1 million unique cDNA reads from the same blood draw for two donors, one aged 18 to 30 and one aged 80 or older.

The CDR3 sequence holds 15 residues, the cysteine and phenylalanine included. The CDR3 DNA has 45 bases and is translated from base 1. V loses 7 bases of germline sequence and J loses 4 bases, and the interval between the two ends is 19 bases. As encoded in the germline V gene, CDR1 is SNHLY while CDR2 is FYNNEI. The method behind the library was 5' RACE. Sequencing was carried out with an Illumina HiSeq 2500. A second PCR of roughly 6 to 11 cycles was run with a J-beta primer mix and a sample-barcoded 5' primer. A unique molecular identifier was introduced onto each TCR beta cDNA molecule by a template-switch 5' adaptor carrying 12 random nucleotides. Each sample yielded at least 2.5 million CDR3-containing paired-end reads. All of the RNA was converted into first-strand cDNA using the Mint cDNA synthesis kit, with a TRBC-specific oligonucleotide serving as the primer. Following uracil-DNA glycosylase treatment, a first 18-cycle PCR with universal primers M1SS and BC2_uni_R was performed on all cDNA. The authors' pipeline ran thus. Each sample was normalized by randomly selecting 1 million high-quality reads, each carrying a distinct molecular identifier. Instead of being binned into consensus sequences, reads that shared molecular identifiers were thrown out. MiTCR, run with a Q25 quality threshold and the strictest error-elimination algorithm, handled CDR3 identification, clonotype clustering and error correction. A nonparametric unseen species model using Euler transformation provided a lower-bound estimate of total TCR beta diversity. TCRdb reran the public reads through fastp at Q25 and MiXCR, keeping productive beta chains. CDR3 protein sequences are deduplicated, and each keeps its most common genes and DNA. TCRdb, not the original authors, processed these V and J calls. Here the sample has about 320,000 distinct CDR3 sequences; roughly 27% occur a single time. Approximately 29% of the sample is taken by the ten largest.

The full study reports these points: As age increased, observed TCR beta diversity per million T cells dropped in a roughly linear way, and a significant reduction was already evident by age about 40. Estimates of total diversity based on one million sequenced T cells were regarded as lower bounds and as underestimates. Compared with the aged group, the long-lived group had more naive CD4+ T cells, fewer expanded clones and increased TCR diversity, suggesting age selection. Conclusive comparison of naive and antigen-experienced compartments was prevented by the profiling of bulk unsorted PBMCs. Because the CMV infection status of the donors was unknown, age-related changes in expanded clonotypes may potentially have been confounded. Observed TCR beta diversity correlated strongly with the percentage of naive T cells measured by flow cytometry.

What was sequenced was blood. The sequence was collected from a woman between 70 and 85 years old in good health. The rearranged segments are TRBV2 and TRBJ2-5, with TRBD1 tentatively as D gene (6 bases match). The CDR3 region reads CASKEIQGRGETQYF. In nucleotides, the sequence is TGTGCCAGCAAAGAGATCCAGGGGAGAGGAGAGACCCAGTACTTC.